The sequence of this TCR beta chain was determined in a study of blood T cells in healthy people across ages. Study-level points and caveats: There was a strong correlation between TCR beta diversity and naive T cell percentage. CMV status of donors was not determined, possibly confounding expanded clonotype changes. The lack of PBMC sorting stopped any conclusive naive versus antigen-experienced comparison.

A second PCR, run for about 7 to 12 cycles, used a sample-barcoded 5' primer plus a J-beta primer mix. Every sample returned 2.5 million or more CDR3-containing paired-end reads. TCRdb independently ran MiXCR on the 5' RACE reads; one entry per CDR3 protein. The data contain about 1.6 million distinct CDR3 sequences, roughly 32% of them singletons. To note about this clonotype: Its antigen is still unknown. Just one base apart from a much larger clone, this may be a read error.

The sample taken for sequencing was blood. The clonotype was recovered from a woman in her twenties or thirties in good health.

Written as DNA, the CDR3 is TGCGCCAGCAGCCTTTCCTTAGGGGGTTCACCCCTCCACTTT. Protein: CASSLSLGGSPLHF. The rearrangement joins TRBV4-1 to TRBJ1-6, with a weak D call TRBD1 (6 bases). The CDR3 sequence is 14 residues long. Deletions cut 4 bases from V and 9 bases from J, with 13 bases between. CDR1 MGHRA and CDR2 YSYEKL come from the germline V gene.